The 15 T cell receptor beta chains listed next were all sequenced from one sample in a study of early T cells in non-severe SARS-CoV-2 infection. TCRdb analysed the 5' RACE reads with MiXCR anew, one entry per CDR3 protein. Seen here are around 83,000 distinct CDR3 sequences, over 9.5% observed once, and the top ten hold 6.5% to 9%. The sequencing used whole blood, collected at baseline. Every receptor here comes from an adult who was a healthcare worker with PCR-confirmed SARS-CoV-2 infection or an uninfected control (not recorded which).

This chain joins TRBV6-5 and TRBJ2-7; no clear D. CDR1 and CDR2 (germline): MNHEY, SVGAGI. The CDR3 extends over 18 amino acids. The germline V and J ends were trimmed by 2 bases and 2 bases, with 22 bases remaining between them. CDR3 sequence (DNA): TGTGCCAGCAGTTACAGGCAGCGCTGGACCGGAGCGCCCTACGAGCAGTACTTC. Translating it yields CASSYRQRWTGAPYEQYF.

This clonotype was counted many times. The chain links TRBV3-1 to TRBJ2-7; 12 bases are shared with TRBD2. Trimming at V came to 0 bases and at J to 0 bases, leaving 6 bases not matched to a gene. The CDR3 totals 18 residues. Germline loops: CDR1 LGHDT, CDR2 YNNKEL (reference sequence). The CDR3 nucleotides are TGTGCCAGCAGCCAAGATCGGGGACTAGCGGGCCTCTCCTACGAGCAGTACTTC. Protein product: CASSQDRGLAGLSYEQYF.

This clonotype was detected only a few times. The chain carries TRBV3-1 and TRBJ2-3, with D possibly matching TRBD2 (6 bases). Germline CDR1 and CDR2: LGHDT and YNNKEL (reference sequence). V dropped 1 base and J dropped 4 bases, with 9 bases sitting between them. CDR3 size: 14 residues. DNA of the CDR3: TGTGCCAGCAGCCAAGCGGTAGCGGCAGATACGCAGTATTTT. Its translation: CASSQAVAADTQYF.

Judged by abundance, this clonotype is medium-sized (0.01 to 0.1%). The rearrangement uses TRBV19 and TRBJ2-1; TRBD2 matches at 7 bases. Germline V gene data show CDR1 as LNHDA and CDR2 as SQIVND (reference sequence). This CDR3 spans 17 amino acids. V gave up 0 bases and J gave up 3 bases; unmatched junction bases: 8. This CDR3 reads CASSIDLASGSYNEQFF. CDR3 coding DNA: TGTGCCAGTAGTATAGATCTGGCTAGCGGAAGCTACAATGAGCAGTTCTTC.

This clonotype occurred many times. The rearrangement uses TRBV7-3 and TRBJ2-2, with TRBD1 matching over 9 bases. V was pared by 0 bases and J by 0 bases, with 2 bases of the junction left unmatched. Germline CDR1 SGHTA, CDR2 FQGTGA. The CDR3 loop spans 17 amino acids. The CDR3: CASSLTRDRANTGELFF. CDR3 DNA: TGTGCCAGCAGCTTAACCCGGGACAGGGCGAACACCGGGGAGCTGTTTTTT.

This clonotype was seen more than once but under ten times. V is TRBV14 and J is TRBJ2-1, with D uncertain. The CDR3 length is 13 residues. Per germline, CDR1 SGHDN and CDR2 FVKESK. Trimming cost V 1 base and J 7 bases, with 8 bases left between them. The CDR3 loop is CASSQVLGNEQFF. The CDR3 region has the DNA TGTGCCAGCAGCCAAGTCCTTGGGAATGAGCAGTTCTTC. Combining the CDR3 with reference TRBV14 and TRBJ2-1 gives the whole variable domain EAGVTQFPSHSVIEKGQTVTLRCDPISGHDNLYWYRRVMGKEIKFLLHFVKESKQDESGMPNNRFLAERTGGTYSTLKVQPAELEDSGVYFCASSQVLGNEQFFGPGTRLTVL.

This clonotype was recorded a few times. This sequence joins TRBV18 and TRBJ1-2; no definite D call. This CDR3 contains 12 residues. The V gene's germline CDR1 is KGHSH and CDR2 LQKENI. V lost 0 bases, J lost 8 bases, and 7 bases lay in between. The CDR3 here is CASSPPLLGYTF. The CDR3, as DNA: TGTGCCAGCTCACCACCCCTGCTCGGCTACACCTTC.

In this sample, this clonotype turned up a few times. The genes are TRBV5-1 and TRBJ1-5, with 7 bases that match TRBD1. CDR1 and CDR2 (germline): SGHRS, YFSETQ. With V trimmed by 1 base and J by 5 bases, 3 bases remained unmatched. The CDR3 contains 14 residues. CDR3 sequence (DNA): TGCGCCAGCAGCTTGAATACAGGGGATCAGCCCCAGCATTTT. It is translated as CASSLNTGDQPQHF.

This clonotype was seen a few times. The chain joins TRBV7-2 to TRBJ2-7, with 8 positions matching TRBD2. The CDR3 is 16 amino acids. Looked up from germline, CDR1 is SGHTA and CDR2 is FQGNSA. Trimming at V came to 1 base and at J to 6 bases, leaving 11 bases not matched to a gene. Here the CDR3 DNA reads TGTGCCAGCAGCTTAGTGCCAGCGGGAGCGGTACGCGAGCAGTACTTC. It translates to CASSLVPAGAVREQYF.

This clonotype has just a few counts. J is TRBJ1-1 and V is TRBV3-1, with D possibly matching TRBD1 (6 bases). Trimming pared 0 bases from V and 4 bases from J, leaving 12 bases between. Germline assignment: CDR1 LGHDT and CDR2 YNNKEL (reference sequence). The CDR3 length is 15 residues. The CDR3 loop reads CASSQDSRGITEAFF. The CDR3 DNA follows: TGTGCCAGCAGCCAAGACTCCAGGGGAATCACTGAAGCTTTCTTT.

To note about this clonotype: A read error may account for a junction end that differs from germline. This chain uses TRBV27 with TRBJ1-1; D unresolved. CDR3 size: 13 residues. The germline V gene encodes CDR1 MNHEY and CDR2 SMNVEV (reference sequence). The CDR3 bases are TGTGCCAGCAGTTTACGGCCGAACACTGTAGCTTTCTTT. Amino acid sequence: CASSLRPNTVAFF.

The chain uses TRBV12-3 or TRBV12-4 and TRBJ2-7; D may be TRBD1 (6 bases). The CDR3 totals 16 residues. The germline V and J ends were trimmed by 5 bases and 2 bases, with 19 bases remaining between them. The CDR3 protein is CASSIMRGGVAYEQYF. The CDR3 region has the DNA TGTGCCAGCAGTATTATGCGAGGGGGTGTGGCCTACGAGCAGTACTTC.

V and J are TRBV6-1 and TRBJ2-2, with TRBD1 identical over 10 bases. Germline assignment: CDR1 MNHNS and CDR2 SASEGT. This CDR3 has 16 residues. V shed 7 bases, J shed 5 bases, and the junction held 10 bases outside the gene matches. The CDR3: CASTDRGQVRTGELFF. The CDR3 coding sequence is TGTGCCAGCACCGACAGGGGGCAAGTGCGGACCGGGGAGCTGTTTTTT.

The CDR3 loop reads CASSPEAFGDTQYF. Written as DNA, the CDR3 is TGTGCCAGCAGCCCCGAAGCCTTTGGAGATACGCAGTATTTT. The chain has TRBV4-2 and TRBJ2-3; D unclear. Germline V gene sequence: CDR1 LGHNA, CDR2 YNFKEQ. The CDR3 has 14 residues. The V gene lost 4 bases and the J gene lost 5 bases, with 13 bases spanning the gap.

This clonotype was seen a few times. The rearrangement joins TRBV12-3 or TRBV12-4 to TRBJ2-7; D gene uncertain. This CDR3 comprises 13 residues. Trimming took off 5 bases at V and 2 bases at J, with 10 bases between the two ends. The CDR3 spells CASSLQVTYEQYF. In DNA, the CDR3 is TGTGCCAGCAGTCTTCAGGTAACCTACGAGCAGTACTTC.